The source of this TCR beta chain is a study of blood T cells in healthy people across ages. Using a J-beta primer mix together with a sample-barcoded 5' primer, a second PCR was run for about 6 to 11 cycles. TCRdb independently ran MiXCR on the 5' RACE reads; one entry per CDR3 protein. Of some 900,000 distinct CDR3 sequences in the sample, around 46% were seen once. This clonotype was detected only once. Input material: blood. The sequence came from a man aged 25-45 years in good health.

This CDR3 reads CSANPPQETQYF. The CDR3 coding sequence is TGCAGTGCCAACCCGCCTCAAGAGACCCAGTACTTC. The chain links TRBV20-1 to TRBJ2-4; unclear D gene. The better agreement between TRBJ2-5 and the DNA end casts doubt on the J call. CDR1 and CDR2 (germline): DFQATT, SNEGSKA (reference sequence). The CDR3 has 12 residues.